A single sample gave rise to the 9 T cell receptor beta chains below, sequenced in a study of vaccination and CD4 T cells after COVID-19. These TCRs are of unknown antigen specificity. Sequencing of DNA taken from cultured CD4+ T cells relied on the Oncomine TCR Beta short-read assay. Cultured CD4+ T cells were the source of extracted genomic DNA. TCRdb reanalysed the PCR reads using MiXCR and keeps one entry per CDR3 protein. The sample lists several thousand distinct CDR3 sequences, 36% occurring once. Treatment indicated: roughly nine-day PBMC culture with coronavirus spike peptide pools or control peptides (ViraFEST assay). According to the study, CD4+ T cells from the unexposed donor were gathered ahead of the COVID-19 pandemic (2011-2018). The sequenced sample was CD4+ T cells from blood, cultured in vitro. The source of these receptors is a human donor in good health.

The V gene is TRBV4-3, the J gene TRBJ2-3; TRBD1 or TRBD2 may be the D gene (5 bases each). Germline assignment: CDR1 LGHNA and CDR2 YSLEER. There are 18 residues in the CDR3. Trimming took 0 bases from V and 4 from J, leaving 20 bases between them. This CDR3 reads CASSQDGGTALRSDTQYF. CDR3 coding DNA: TGCGCCAGCAGCCAAGATGGGGGTACAGCGCTTCGGTCAGATACGCAGTATTTT.

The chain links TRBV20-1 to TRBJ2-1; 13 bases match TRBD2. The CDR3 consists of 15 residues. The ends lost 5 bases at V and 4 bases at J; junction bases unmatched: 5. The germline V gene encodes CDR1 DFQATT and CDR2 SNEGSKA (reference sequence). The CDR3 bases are TGCAGTGCTTTTAAACTAGCGGGAGGGTACAATGAGCAGTTCTTC. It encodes CSAFKLAGGYNEQFF.

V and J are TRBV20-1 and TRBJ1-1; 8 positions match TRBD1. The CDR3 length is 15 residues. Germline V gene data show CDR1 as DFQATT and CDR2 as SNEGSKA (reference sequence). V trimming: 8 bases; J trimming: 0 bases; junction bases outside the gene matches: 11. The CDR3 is CSPLGQGILNTEAFF. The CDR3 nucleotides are TGCAGTCCTCTCGGACAGGGAATACTGAACACTGAAGCTTTCTTT.

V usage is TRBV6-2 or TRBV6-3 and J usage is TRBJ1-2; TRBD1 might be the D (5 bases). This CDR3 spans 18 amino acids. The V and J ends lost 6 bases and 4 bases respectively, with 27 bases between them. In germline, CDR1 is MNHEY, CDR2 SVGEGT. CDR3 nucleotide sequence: TGTGCCAGCAGCCCCGGGGGTACAGGACCACTCCCTTTCTATGGCTACACCTTC. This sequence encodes CASSPGGTGPLPFYGYTF.

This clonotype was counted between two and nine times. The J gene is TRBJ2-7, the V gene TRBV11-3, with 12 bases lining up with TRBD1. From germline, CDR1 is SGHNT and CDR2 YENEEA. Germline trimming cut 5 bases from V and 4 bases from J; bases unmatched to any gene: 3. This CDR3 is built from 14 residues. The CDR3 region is CASSPGQGAYEQYF. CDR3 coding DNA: TGTGCCAGCAGCCCGGGACAGGGGGCTTACGAGCAGTACTTC. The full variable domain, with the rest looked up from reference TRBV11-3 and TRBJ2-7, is EAGVVQSPRYKIIEKKQPVAFWCNPISGHNTLYWYLQNLGQGPELLIRYENEEAVDDSQLPKDRFSAERLKGVDSTLKIQPAELGDSAVYLCASSPGQGAYEQYFGPGTRLTVT.

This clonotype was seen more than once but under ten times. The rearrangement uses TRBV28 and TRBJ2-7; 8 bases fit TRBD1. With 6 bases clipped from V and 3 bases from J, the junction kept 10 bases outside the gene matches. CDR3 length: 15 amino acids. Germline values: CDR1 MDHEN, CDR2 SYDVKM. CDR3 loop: CASSSPGQALYEQYF. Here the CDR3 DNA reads TGTGCCAGCAGCTCCCCGGGACAGGCCCTCTACGAGCAGTACTTC.

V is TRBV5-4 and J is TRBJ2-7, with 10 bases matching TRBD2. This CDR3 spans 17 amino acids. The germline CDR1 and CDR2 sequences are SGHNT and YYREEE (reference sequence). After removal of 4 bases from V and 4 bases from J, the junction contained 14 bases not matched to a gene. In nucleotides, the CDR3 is TGTGCCAGCAGCAGCGGGAGGGCCCGGTCTTCATGGTACGAGCAGTACTTC. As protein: CASSSGRARSSWYEQYF.

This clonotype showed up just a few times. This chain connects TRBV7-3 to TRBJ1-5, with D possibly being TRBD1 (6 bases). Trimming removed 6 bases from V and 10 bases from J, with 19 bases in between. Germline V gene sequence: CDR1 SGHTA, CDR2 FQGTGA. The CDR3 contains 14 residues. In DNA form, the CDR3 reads TGTGCCAGCAGGACAGGACAAGAAGGGGACCCCCAGCATTTT. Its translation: CASRTGQEGDPQHF.

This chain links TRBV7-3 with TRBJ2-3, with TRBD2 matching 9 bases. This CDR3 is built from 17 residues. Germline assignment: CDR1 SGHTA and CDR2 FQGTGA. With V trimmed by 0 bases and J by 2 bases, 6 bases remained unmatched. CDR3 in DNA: TGTGCCAGCAGCTTAACAGGTGGCGGGGGGGACACAGATACGCAGTATTTT. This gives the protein CASSLTGGGGDTDTQYF.